The 5 T cell receptor beta chains listed next were all sequenced from one sample in a study of cytomegalovirus exposure and HLA in healthy donors. Researchers ran the PCR with 60 Vbeta and 13 Jbeta primers. The method was immunoSEQ multiplex PCR; TCRdb's version includes in-frame clones alone and lacks a portion of them. The sample totals approximately 150,000 clones; its top ten clones hold under 2%. The sample comprised PBMCs. These receptors came from a woman between 45 and 65 years old in good health and CMV-seronegative.

The chain has TRBV6-5 and TRBJ2-7, with TRBD1 as a possible D gene (5 bases). The CDR3 runs to 14 residues. Germline V gene data show CDR1 as MNHEY and CDR2 as SVGAGI. Trimming pared 8 bases from V and 1 base from J, leaving 15 bases between. CDR3 region: CASRWGRESYEQYF. CDR3 coding DNA: TGTGCCAGCCGGTGGGGCAGAGAGTCCTACGAGCAGTACTTC.

This CDR3 is CASSTHGTGAGNTIYF. The CDR3 DNA is TGTGCCAGCAGTACCCACGGGACAGGGGCCGGAAACACCATATATTTT. The chain links TRBV28 to TRBJ1-3; TRBD1 aligns across 10 bases. From germline, CDR1 is MDHEN and CDR2 SYDVKM. The J segment lost 4 bases and the V segment lost 5 bases, leaving 8 bases of the junction unmatched. The CDR3 runs 16 residues.

The gene calls are TRBV7-2 and TRBJ1-5, with D unresolved. This CDR3 has 12 amino acids. Trimming pared 6 bases from V and 4 bases from J, leaving 7 bases between. CDR1 and CDR2 from the germline V gene are SGHTA and FQGNSA. The CDR3 protein is CASSFPNQPQHF. DNA of the CDR3: TGTGCCAGCAGTTTTCCTAATCAGCCCCAGCATTTT.

The chain has TRBV19 and TRBJ2-7; 11 bases line up with TRBD2. J was trimmed by 3 bases and V by 6 bases; bases with no gene match: 4. Germline V gives CDR1 LNHDA, CDR2 SQIVND (reference sequence). The CDR3 extends over 14 amino acids. The CDR3 here is CASRPGLAVYEQYF. The CDR3, as DNA: TGTGCCAGTAGACCGGGACTAGCGGTCTACGAGCAGTACTTC.

The V call is TRBV7-6, the J call TRBJ2-7; 10 nucleotides align to TRBD2. The ends lost 2 bases at V and 6 bases at J; junction bases unmatched: 4. CDR3 length equals 14 residues. Germline V gives CDR1 SGHVS, CDR2 FNYEAQ. CDR3 in DNA: TGTGCCAGCAGCTTAAGCCTAGCGGGAGCCGAGCAGTACTTC. Translation: CASSLSLAGAEQYF.